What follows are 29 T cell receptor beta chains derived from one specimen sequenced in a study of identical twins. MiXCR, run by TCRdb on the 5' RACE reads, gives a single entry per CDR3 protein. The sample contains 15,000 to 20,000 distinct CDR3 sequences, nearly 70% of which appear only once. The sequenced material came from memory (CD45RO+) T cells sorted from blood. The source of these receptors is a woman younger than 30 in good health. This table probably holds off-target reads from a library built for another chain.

CDR3 sequence reads: CSVSAGRINNEQFF. Written as DNA, the CDR3 is TGCAGCGTGTCGGCGGGGAGAATCAACAATGAGCAGTTCTTC. V usage is TRBV29-1 and J usage is TRBJ2-1; maybe TRBD2 (6 bases). Germline lookup yields CDR1 SQVTM and CDR2 ANQGSEA. CDR3 length: 14 amino acids. V gave up 6 bases and J gave up 5 bases, with 17 bases separating them.

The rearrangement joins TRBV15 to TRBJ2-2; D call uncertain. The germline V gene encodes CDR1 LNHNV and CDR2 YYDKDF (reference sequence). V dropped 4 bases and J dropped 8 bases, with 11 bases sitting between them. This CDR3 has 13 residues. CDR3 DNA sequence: TGTGCCACCAGCAAGGGCTTGGGGGGGGAGCTGTTTTTT. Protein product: CATSKGLGGELFF.

Here the CDR3 DNA reads TGTGCCAGCAGTGTCGGCAGCAACTCCTACGAGCAGTACTTC. Its translation: CASSVGSNSYEQYF. The chain employs TRBV2 and TRBJ2-7; D not resolved. V was pared by 4 bases and J by 0 bases, with 10 bases between. In germline, CDR1 is SNHLY, CDR2 FYNNEI. The CDR3 length is 14 residues.

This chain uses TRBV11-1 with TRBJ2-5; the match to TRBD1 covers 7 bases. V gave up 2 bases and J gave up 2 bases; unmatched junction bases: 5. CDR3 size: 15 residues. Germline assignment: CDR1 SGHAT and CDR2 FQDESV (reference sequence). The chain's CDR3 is CASSLQGVLQETQYF. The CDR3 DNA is TGTGCCAGCAGCTTACAGGGGGTACTACAAGAGACCCAGTACTTC.

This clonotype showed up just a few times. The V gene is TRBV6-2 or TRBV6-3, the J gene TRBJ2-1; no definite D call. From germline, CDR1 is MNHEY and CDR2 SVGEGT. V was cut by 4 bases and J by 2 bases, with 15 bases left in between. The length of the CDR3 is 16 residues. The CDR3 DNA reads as TGTGCCAGCAGTTCCACGCGTCCCCGGCCCTACAATGAGCAGTTCTTC. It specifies CASSSTRPRPYNEQFF.

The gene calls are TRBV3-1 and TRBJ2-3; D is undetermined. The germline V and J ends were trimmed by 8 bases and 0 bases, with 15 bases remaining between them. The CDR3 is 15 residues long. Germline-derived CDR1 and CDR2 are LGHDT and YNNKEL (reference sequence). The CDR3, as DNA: TGTGCCAGCGGCCGGCAGACCACTAGCACAGATACGCAGTATTTT. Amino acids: CASGRQTTSTDTQYF.

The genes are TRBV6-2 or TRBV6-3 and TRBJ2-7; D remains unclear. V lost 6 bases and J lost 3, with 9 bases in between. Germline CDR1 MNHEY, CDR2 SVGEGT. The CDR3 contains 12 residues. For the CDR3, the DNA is TGTGCCAGCAGCGCAATGTACTACGAGCAGTACTTC. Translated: CASSAMYYEQYF.

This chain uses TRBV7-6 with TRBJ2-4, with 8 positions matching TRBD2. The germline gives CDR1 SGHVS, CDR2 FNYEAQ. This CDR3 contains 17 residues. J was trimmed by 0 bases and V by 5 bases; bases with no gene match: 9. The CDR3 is CASSATSGGGAKNIQYF. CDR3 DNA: TGTGCCAGCAGCGCTACTAGCGGCGGAGGAGCCAAAAACATTCAGTACTTC.

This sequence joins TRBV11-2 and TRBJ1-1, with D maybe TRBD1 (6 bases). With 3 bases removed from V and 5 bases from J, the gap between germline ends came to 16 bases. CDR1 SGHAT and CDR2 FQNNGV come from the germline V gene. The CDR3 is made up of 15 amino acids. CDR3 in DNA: TGTGCCAGCAGCTTCCCCAAGGGGGAGAGGACTGAAGCTTTCTTT. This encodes CASSFPKGERTEAFF. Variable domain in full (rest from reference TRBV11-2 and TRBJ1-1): EAGVAQSPRYKIIEKRQSVAFWCNPISGHATLYWYQQILGQGPKLLIQFQNNGVVDDSQLPKDRFSAERLKGVDSTLKIQPAKLEDSAVYLCASSFPKGERTEAFFGQGTRLTVV.

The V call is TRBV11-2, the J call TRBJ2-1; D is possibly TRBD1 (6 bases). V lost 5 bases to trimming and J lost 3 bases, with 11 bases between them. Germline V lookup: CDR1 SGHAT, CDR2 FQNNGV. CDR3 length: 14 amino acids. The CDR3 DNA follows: TGTGCCAGCAGCCGCCAGACAGGCTACAATGAGCAGTTCTTC. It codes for CASSRQTGYNEQFF.

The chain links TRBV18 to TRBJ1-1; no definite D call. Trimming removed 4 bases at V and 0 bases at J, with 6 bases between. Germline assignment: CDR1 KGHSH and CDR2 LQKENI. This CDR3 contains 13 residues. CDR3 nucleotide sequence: TGTGCCAGCTCACTTCAGGTGAACACTGAAGCTTTCTTT. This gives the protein CASSLQVNTEAFF.

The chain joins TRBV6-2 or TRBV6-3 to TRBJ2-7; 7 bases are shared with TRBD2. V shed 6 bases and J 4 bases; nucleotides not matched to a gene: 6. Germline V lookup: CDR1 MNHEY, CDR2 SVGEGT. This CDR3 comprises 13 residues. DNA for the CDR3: TGTGCCAGCAGGGCTAGCGGAGGATACGAGCAGTACTTC. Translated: CASRASGGYEQYF.

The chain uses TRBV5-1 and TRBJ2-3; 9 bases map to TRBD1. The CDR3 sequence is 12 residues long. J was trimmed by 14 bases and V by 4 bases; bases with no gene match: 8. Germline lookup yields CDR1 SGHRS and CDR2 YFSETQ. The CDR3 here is CASSDPGQGLYF. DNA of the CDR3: TGCGCCAGCAGCGACCCGGGACAGGGATTGTATTTT. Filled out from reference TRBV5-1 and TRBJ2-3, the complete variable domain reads KAGVTQTPRYLIKTRGQQVTLSCSPISGHRSVSWYQQTPGQGLQFLFEYFSETQRNKGNFPGRFSGRQFSNSRSEMNVSTLELGDSALYLCASSDPGQGLYFGPGTRLTVL.

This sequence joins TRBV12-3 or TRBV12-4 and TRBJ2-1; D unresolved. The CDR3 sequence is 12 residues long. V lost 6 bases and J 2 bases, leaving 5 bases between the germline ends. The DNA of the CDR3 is TGTGCCAGCAGCCCTCCCTACAATGAGCAGTTCTTC. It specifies CASSPPYNEQFF.

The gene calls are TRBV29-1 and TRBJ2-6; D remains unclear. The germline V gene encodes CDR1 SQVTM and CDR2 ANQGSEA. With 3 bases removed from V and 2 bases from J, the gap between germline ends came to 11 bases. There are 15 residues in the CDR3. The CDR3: CSVEGLGTGANVLTF. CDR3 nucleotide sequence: TGCAGCGTTGAGGGTTTGGGAACTGGGGCCAACGTCCTGACTTTC.

This chain's CDR3 is CASSVTGTSGSQYF. CDR3 sequence (DNA): TGTGCCAGCAGCGTTACCGGGACTAGCGGATCGCAGTACTTC. The chain uses TRBV7-3 and TRBJ2-7; 11 bases align to TRBD2. Trimming took 5 bases from V and 9 from J; bases not matched to a gene: 9. The V gene's germline CDR1 is SGHTA and CDR2 FQGTGA. The CDR3 is 14 residues long.

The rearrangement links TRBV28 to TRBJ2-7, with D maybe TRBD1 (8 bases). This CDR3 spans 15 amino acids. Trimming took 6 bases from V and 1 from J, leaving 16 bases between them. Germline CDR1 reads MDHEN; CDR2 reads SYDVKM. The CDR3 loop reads CASRSTGGGSYEQYF. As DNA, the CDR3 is TGTGCCAGCAGATCCACAGGGGGGGGATCCTACGAGCAGTACTTC. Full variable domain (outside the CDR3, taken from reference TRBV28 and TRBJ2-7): DVKVTQSSRYLVKRTGEKVFLECVQDMDHENMFWYRQDPGLGLRLIYFSYDVKMKEKGDIPEGYSVSREKKERFSLILESASTNQTSMYLCASRSTGGGSYEQYFGPGTRLTVT.

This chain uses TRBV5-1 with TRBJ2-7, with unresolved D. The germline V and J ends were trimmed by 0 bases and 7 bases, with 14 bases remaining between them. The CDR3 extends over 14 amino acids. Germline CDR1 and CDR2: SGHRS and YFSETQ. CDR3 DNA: TGCGCCAGCAGCTTGGGGGCCAGGATGGAAGAGCAGTACTTC. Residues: CASSLGARMEEQYF. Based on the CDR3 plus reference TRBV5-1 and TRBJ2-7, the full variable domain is KAGVTQTPRYLIKTRGQQVTLSCSPISGHRSVSWYQQTPGQGLQFLFEYFSETQRNKGNFPGRFSGRQFSNSRSEMNVSTLELGDSALYLCASSLGARMEEQYFGPGTRLTVT.

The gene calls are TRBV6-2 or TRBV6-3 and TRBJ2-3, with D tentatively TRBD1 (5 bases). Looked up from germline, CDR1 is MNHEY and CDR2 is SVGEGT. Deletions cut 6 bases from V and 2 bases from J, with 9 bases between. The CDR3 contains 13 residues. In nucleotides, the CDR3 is TGTGCCAGCAGCTCGGACACCACAGATACGCAGTATTTT. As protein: CASSSDTTDTQYF.

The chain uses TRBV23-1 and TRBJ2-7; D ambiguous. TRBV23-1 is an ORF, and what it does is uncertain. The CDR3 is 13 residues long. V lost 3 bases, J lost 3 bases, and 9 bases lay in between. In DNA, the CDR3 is TGCGCCAGCAGTCAGTCGAAAGGCTACGAGCAGTACTTC. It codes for CASSQSKGYEQYF.

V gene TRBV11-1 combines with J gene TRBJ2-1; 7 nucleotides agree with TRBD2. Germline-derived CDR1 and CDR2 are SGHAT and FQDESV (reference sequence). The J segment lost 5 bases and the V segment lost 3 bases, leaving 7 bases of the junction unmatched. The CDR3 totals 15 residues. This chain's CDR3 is CASSFKRERDNEQFF. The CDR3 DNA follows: TGTGCCAGCAGCTTTAAGCGGGAACGTGACAATGAGCAGTTCTTC.

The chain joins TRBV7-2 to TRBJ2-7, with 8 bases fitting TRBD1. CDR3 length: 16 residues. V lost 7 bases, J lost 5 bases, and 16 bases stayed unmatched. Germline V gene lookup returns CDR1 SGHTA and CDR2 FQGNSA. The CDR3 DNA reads TGTGCCAGCAAGGGGGTCTCAGGACAGGGTAGGAACGAGCAGTACTTC. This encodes CASKGVSGQGRNEQYF. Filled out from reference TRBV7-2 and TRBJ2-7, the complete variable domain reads GAGVSQSPSNKVTEKGKDVELRCDPISGHTALYWYRQSLGQGLEFLIYFQGNSAPDKSGLPSDRFSAERTGGSVSTLTIQRTQQEDSAVYLCASKGVSGQGRNEQYFGPGTRLTVT.

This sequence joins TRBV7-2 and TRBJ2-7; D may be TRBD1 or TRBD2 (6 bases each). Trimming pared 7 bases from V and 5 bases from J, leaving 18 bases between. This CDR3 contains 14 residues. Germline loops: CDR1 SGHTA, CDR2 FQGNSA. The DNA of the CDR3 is TGTGCCAGCACGAATCGGGGGCCCTGGAACGAGCAGTACTTC. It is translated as CASTNRGPWNEQYF. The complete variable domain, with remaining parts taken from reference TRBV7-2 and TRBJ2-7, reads GAGVSQSPSNKVTEKGKDVELRCDPISGHTALYWYRQSLGQGLEFLIYFQGNSAPDKSGLPSDRFSAERTGGSVSTLTIQRTQQEDSAVYLCASTNRGPWNEQYFGPGTRLTVT.

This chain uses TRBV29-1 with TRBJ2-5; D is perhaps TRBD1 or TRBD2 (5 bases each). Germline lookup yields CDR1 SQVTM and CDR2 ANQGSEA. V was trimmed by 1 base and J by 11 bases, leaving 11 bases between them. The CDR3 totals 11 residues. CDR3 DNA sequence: TGCAGCGTTGAAGGTGGGGGTCGGCAGTACTTC. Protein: CSVEGGGRQYF.

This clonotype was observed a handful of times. The CDR3: CASGGNEQFF. As DNA, the CDR3 is TGTGCCAGCGGGGGGAATGAGCAGTTCTTC. This rearrangement joins TRBV2 to TRBJ2-1; maybe TRBD2 (6 bases). The germline gives CDR1 SNHLY, CDR2 FYNNEI. CDR3 length: 10 residues. V lost 8 bases, J lost 7 bases, and 6 bases lay in between.

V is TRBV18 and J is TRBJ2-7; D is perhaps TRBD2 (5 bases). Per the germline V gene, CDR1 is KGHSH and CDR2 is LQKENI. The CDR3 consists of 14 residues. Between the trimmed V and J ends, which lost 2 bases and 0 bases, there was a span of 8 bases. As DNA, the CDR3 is TGTGCCAGCTCACCAATCCGGGACTCCTACGAGCAGTACTTC. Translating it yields CASSPIRDSYEQYF.

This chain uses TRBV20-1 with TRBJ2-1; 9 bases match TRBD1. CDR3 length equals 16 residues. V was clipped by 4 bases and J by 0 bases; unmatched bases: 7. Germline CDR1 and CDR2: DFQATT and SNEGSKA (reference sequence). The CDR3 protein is CSATHRDRASYNEQFF. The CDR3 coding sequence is TGCAGTGCTACCCACAGGGACAGGGCCTCCTACAATGAGCAGTTCTTC.

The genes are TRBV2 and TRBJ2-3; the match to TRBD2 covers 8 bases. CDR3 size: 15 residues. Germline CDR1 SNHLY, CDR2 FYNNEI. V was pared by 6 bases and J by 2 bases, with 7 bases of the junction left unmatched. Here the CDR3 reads CASRPTSGDTDTQYF. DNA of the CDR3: TGTGCCAGCAGGCCCACTAGCGGAGACACAGATACGCAGTATTTT.

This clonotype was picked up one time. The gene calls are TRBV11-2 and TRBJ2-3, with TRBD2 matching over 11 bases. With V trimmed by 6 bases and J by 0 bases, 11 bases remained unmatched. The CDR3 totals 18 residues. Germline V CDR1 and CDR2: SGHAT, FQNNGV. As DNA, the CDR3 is TGTGCCAGCAGTCGTCATCGGCGGACTAGCGGGAGCACAGATACGCAGTATTTT. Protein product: CASSRHRRTSGSTDTQYF.